This TCR beta chain was observed in a study of T cell repertoires in cytomegalovirus infection. The sample holds a few counts of this clonotype. What it binds is unknown. This CDR3 region has 15 residues. Per the germline V gene, CDR1 is SGHTA and CDR2 is FQGNSA. Trimming removed 1 base from V and 3 bases from J, with 7 bases in between. One entry per CDR3 protein, called by TCRdb with MiXCR from the reads. The sample shows under 130,000 distinct CDR3 sequences, over 40% of them seen only once. This sequence joins TRBV7-2 and TRBJ2-6; no clear D. The clonotype was recovered from a human donor in good health (CMV status not recorded). Some clones in this sample may be carry-over from other donors' samples. The specimen was CD8+ T cells from cultured PBMCs, collected from culture after CMV antigen stimulation. Written as DNA, the CDR3 is TGTGCCAGCAGCTTAGAACACGGTGGGGCCAACGTCCTGACTTTC. This sequence encodes CASSLEHGGANVLTF.